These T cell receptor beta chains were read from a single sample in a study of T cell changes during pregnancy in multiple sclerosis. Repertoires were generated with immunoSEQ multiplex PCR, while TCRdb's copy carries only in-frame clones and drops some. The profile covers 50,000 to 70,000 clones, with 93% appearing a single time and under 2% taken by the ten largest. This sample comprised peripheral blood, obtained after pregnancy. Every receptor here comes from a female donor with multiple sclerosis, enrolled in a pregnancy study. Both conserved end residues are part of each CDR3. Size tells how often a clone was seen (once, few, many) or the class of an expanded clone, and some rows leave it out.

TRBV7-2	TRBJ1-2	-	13	CASSFPGSYGYTF
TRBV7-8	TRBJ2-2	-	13	CASTEVINGELFF
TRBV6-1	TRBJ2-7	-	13	CASSEWRGGEQYF
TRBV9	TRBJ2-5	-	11	CASTGGETQYF
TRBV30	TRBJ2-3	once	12	CAWSEAAPIQYF
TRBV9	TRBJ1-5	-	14	CASSSRTAGQPQHF
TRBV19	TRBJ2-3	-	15	CASSQLAGAADTQYF
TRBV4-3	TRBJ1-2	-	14	CASSQGRGLGGYTF
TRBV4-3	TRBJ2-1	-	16	CASSQGGRESYNEQFF
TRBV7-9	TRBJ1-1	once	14	CASSLKGARAEAFF
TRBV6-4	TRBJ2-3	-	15	CASSETSGRSDTQYF
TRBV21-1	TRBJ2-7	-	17	CASSKDLIAGGWDEQYF
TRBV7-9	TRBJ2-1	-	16	CASSLPRGLAGGEQFF
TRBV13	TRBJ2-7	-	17	CASSLGSTSGNNYEQYF
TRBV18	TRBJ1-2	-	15	CASSPGGSPGDGYTF
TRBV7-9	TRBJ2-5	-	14	CASSLKGAGETQYF
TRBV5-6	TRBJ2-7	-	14	CASTYGTAPYEQYF
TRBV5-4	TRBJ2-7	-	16	CASSPGPRGVSYEQYF
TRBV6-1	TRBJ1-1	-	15	CASNEATGLNTEAFF
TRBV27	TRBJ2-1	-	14	CASSLRLGWNEQFF
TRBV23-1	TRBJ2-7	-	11	CASTFRYEQYF
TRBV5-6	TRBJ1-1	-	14	CASSLLGVNTEAFF
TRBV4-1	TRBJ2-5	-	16	CASSQDSSRWRETQYF
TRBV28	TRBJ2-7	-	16	CASSLYAGPSSYEQYF
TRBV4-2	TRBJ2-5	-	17	CASSQEPAGGRQETQYF
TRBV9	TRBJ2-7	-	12	CASSGSSYEQYF
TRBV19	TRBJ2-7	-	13	CASSMNAGGLQYF
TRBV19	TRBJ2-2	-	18	CASSNSGLAGGITGELFF
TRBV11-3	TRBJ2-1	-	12	CASSGGTTVQFF
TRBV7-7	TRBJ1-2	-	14	CASSYRTGGDGYTF
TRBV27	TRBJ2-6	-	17	CASSLRAGDSGANVLTF
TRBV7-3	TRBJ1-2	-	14	CASSLLAGAGGYTF
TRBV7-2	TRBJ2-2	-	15	CASSSGQGRTGELFF
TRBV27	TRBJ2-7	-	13	CASKLAGTYEQYF
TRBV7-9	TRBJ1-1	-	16	CASSLSKGQGNTEAFF
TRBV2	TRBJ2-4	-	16	CASSRLAGGAKNIQYF
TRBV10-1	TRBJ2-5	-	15	CASMSAGGVQETQYF
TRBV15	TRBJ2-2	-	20	CATSRAPGTSGRAKAGELFF
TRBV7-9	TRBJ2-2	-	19	CASSFSLSSGSGYTGELFF
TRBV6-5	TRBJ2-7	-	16	CASSYSRMSTAYEQYF
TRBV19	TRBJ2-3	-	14	CASRVSGGPDTQYF